Shown below are 14 T cell receptor beta chains from a single sample sequenced in a study of cytotoxic CD8 clonotypes in ibrutinib-treated CLL. Produced via immunoSEQ multiplex PCR; TCRdb's table is partial and in-frame only. The repertoire has over 250,000 clones, roughly three quarters of them found once; the top ten carry around 5.3%. The sequences come from PBMCs, collected at disease progression, from a patient treated with ibrutinib. The receptors come from a human donor with chronic lymphocytic leukemia.

The CDR3, as DNA: TGTGCCAGCAGCCCCGGCGTTCGAGCTTTCTTT. Amino acid sequence: CASSPGVRAFF. The chain combines TRBV7-9 with TRBJ1-1; D is unresolved. The germline V gene encodes CDR1 SEHNR and CDR2 FQNEAQ (reference sequence). Trimming removed 5 bases from V and 10 bases from J, with 11 bases in between. This CDR3 has 11 residues.

The V gene is TRBV4-1, the J gene TRBJ1-2, with D unresolved. The length of the CDR3 is 11 residues. Germline V gene data show CDR1 as MGHRA and CDR2 as YSYEKL. Between the trimmed V and J ends, which lost 2 bases and 7 bases, there was a span of 5 bases. The CDR3 region is CASSQFGGYTF. CDR3 nucleotide sequence: TGCGCCAGCAGCCAATTCGGTGGCTACACCTTC.

The rearrangement uses TRBV5-1 and TRBJ1-3; the D is unclear. V was pared by 7 bases and J by 0 bases, with 14 bases between. The germline CDR1 and CDR2 sequences are SGHRS and YFSETQ. The CDR3 runs to 15 residues. Here the CDR3 reads CASAGAGGSGNTIYF. Written as DNA, the CDR3 is TGCGCCAGCGCTGGAGCTGGCGGCTCTGGAAACACCATATATTTT.

This clone was detected a few times. The V and J genes are TRBV4-3 and TRBJ2-1; TRBD1 agrees at 7 bases. CDR3 length: 15 residues. Germline V gives CDR1 LGHNA, CDR2 YSLEER. V lost 1 base, J lost 7 bases, and 7 bases stayed unmatched. The CDR3 DNA reads as TGCGCCAGCAGCCAAGCCGACAGGGTGTGGAATGAGCAGTTCTTC. Its protein product is CASSQADRVWNEQFF.

The chain employs TRBV5-1 and TRBJ2-3; 12 positions agree with TRBD2. Germline CDR1 SGHRS, CDR2 YFSETQ. CDR3 length equals 16 residues. The V gene end was trimmed by 4 bases and the J gene end by 4 bases; junction bases not matched to a gene: 7. For the CDR3, the DNA is TGCGCCAGCAGCCGGCGGACTAGCGGGGTCCCAGATACGCAGTATTTT. It codes for CASSRRTSGVPDTQYF.

The chain has TRBV6-5 and TRBJ1-3; tentatively, D is TRBD1 (5 bases). The CDR3 contains 16 residues. Trimming pared 4 bases from V and 4 bases from J, leaving 17 bases between. Germline V lookup: CDR1 MNHEY, CDR2 SVGAGI. The CDR3 coding sequence is TGTGCCAGCAGTTCGGGCGGGGCGAGGCGAGGAAACACCATATATTTT. The encoded protein is CASSSGGARRGNTIYF.

This clone was observed a single time. CDR3 nucleotides: TGTGCCAGTAGTATCGCAGGGGGTCGTGAAGCTTTCTTT. This sequence encodes CASSIAGGREAFF. The chain links TRBV19 to TRBJ1-1; 7 positions match TRBD1. The CDR3 runs to 13 residues. V shed 3 bases and J 7 bases; nucleotides not matched to a gene: 5. Germline lookup yields CDR1 LNHDA and CDR2 SQIVND (reference sequence). Combining the CDR3 with reference TRBV19 and TRBJ1-1 gives the whole variable domain DGGITQSPKYLFRKEGQNVTLSCEQNLNHDAMYWYRQDPGQGLRLIYYSQIVNDFQKGDIAEGYSVSREKKESFPLTVTSAQKNPTAFYLCASSIAGGREAFFGQGTRLTVV.

The chain uses TRBV7-8 and TRBJ2-7, with 9 nucleotides matching TRBD1. Trimming cost V 3 bases and J 3 bases; bases outside gene matches: 3. CDR1 is SGHVS and CDR2 is FQNEAQ in the germline V gene. The CDR3 covers 14 residues. CDR3 loop: CASSFRDRDYEQYF. The CDR3 bases are TGTGCCAGCAGCTTCCGGGACAGGGACTACGAGCAGTACTTC.

This clone was picked up a small number of times. The chain has TRBV29-1 and TRBJ1-3; perhaps TRBD1 as D (5 bases). Trimming took off 3 bases at V and 6 bases at J, with 9 bases between the two ends. This CDR3 has 12 amino acids. CDR1 is SQVTM and CDR2 is ANQGSEA in the germline V gene. The CDR3 DNA sequence: TGCAGCGTTGAGGGGACCCCAAACACCATATATTTT. Its protein is CSVEGTPNTIYF.

The chain links TRBV5-6 to TRBJ2-3, with 8 nucleotides matching TRBD2. The CDR3 loop spans 13 amino acids. Germline lookup yields CDR1 SGHDT and CDR2 YYEEEE. With 9 bases clipped from V and 1 base from J, the junction kept 4 bases outside the gene matches. The CDR3, as DNA: TGTGCCACCACACTAGCGGGCACAGATACGCAGTATTTT. It encodes CATTLAGTDTQYF.

In nucleotides, the CDR3 is TGCGCCAGCAGCCTAGGGGAGGAGGATGGCTACACCTTC. Translation: CASSLGEEDGYTF. This chain joins TRBV5-1 and TRBJ1-2, with D perhaps TRBD1 (5 bases). The CDR3 covers 13 residues. CDR1 SGHRS and CDR2 YFSETQ come from the germline V gene. With 4 bases removed from V and 6 bases from J, the gap between germline ends came to 13 bases.

This clone was picked up a small number of times. The genes are TRBV9 and TRBJ2-3, with D hard to call. Germline CDR1 reads SGDLS; CDR2 reads YYNGEE. V gave up 4 bases and J gave up 6 bases, with 12 bases separating them. This CDR3 region has 13 residues. CDR3 residues: CASSPRPGDTQYF. DNA for the CDR3: TGTGCCAGCAGCCCCCGGCCTGGGGATACGCAGTATTTT.

The chain joins TRBV6-5 to TRBJ1-2; D ambiguous. Trimming removed 4 bases at V and 2 bases at J, with 17 bases between. Germline V gene sequence: CDR1 MNHEY, CDR2 SVGAGI. This CDR3 is built from 16 residues. The CDR3 loop reads CASSSVPAPLNYGYTF. The CDR3 coding sequence is TGTGCCAGCAGTTCTGTCCCCGCGCCCTTAAACTATGGCTACACCTTC.

This clone was seen more than once but under ten times. V gene TRBV15 combines with J gene TRBJ2-3; 9 nucleotides line up with TRBD2. The CDR3 is 14 amino acids. V was clipped by 8 bases and J by 2 bases; unmatched bases: 5. CDR1 is LNHNV, CDR2 YYDKDF, per germline (reference sequence). The DNA of the CDR3 is TGTGCCACCCGTGAGCGGGAGGACACAGATACGCAGTATTTT. Amino acid sequence: CATREREDTDTQYF.